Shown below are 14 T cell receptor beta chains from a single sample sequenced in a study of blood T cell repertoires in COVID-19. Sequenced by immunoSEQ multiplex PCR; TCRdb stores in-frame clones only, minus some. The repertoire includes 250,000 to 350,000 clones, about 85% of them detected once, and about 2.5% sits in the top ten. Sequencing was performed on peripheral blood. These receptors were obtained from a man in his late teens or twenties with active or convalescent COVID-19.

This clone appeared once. CDR3 DNA sequence: TGTGCCAGCAGTGATGAAAGGGGGCCGAGGATGGATACGCAGTATTTT. Protein sequence: CASSDERGPRMDTQYF. The chain joins TRBV2 to TRBJ2-3; 7 bases match TRBD1. The CDR3 extends over 16 amino acids. The V gene's germline CDR1 is SNHLY and CDR2 FYNNEI. Trimming took 3 bases from V and 6 from J; bases not matched to a gene: 12.

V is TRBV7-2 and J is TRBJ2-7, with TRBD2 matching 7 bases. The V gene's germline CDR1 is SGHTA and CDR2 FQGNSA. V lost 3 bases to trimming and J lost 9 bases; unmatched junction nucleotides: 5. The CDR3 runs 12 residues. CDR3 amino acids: CASSFAGGGQYF. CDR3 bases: TGTGCCAGCAGCTTCGCAGGCGGGGGGCAGTACTTC.

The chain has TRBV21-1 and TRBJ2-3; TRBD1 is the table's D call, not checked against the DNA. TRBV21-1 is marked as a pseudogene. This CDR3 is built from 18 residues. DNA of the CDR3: TGTGCCAGCAGCCGTGGGCCGACCCGGACAAAAAACACAGATACGCAGTATTTT. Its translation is CASSRGPTRTKNTDTQYF.

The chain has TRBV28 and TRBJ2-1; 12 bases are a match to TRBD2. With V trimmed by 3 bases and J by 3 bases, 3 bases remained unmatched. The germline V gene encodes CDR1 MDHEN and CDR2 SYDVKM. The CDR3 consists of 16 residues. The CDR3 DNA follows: TGTGCCAGCAGTTTCCCGGGACTAGCGGGCTACAATGAGCAGTTCTTC. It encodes CASSFPGLAGYNEQFF.

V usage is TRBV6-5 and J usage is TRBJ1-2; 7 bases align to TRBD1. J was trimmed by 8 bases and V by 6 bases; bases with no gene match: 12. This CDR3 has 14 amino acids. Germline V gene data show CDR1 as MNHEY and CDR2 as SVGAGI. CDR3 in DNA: TGTGCCAGCAGCCCAAACCCACAGGGGCAGGGCTACACCTTC. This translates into CASSPNPQGQGYTF.

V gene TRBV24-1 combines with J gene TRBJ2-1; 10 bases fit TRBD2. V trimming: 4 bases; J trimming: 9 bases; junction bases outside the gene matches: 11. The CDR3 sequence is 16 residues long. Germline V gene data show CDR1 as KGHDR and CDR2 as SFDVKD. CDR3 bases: TGTGCCACCAGTGACCGAAAAGCGGGGGGGCCGGGTGAGCAGTTCTTC. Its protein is CATSDRKAGGPGEQFF.

CDR3 residues: CASSRTGTYNEQFF. The CDR3 coding sequence is TGTGCCAGTAGCCGGACAGGGACCTACAATGAGCAGTTCTTC. The chain joins TRBV19 to TRBJ2-1; 8 bases match TRBD1. The junction had 3 bases not matched to a gene; V was cut back by 6 bases and J by 2 bases. This CDR3 contains 14 residues. CDR1 is LNHDA and CDR2 is SQIVND in the germline V gene (reference sequence). The full variable domain, completed using reference TRBV19 and TRBJ2-1, is DGGITQSPKYLFRKEGQNVTLSCEQNLNHDAMYWYRQDPGQGLRLIYYSQIVNDFQKGDIAEGYSVSREKKESFPLTVTSAQKNPTAFYLCASSRTGTYNEQFFGPGTRLTVL.

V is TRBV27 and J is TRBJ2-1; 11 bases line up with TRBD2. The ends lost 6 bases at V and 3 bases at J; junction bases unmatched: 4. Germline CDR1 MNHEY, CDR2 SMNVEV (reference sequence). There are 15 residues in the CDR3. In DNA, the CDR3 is TGTGCCAGCAGCCTGACTAGCGGGGACTACAATGAGCAGTTCTTC. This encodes CASSLTSGDYNEQFF.

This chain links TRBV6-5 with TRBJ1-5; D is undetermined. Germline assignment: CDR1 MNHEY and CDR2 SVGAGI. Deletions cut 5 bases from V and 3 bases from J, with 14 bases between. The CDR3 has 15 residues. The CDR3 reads CASSTRGSDNQPQHF. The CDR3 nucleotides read TGTGCCAGCAGTACAAGAGGATCAGACAATCAGCCCCAGCATTTT.

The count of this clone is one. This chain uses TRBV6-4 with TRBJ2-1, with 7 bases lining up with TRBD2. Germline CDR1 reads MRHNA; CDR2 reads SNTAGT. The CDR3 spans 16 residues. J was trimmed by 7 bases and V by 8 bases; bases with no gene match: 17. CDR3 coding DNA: TGTGCCAGCGCTACCAGCGGGACGGACCCCTGGAATGAGCAGTTCTTC. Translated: CASATSGTDPWNEQFF.

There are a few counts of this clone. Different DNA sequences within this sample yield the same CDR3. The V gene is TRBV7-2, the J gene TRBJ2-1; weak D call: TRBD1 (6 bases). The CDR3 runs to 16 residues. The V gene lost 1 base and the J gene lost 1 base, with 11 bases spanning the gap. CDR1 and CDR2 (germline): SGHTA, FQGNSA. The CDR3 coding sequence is TGTGCCAGCAGCTTAGAAGGTACAGGGTCCTACAATGAGCAGTTCTTC. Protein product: CASSLEGTGSYNEQFF.

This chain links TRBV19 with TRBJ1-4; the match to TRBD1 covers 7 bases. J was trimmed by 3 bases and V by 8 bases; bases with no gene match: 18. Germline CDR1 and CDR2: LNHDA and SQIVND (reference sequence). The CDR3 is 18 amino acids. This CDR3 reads CASGPSNPGGFPNEKLFF. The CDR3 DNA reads TGTGCCAGTGGACCCTCTAACCCAGGGGGATTCCCTAATGAAAAACTGTTTTTT.

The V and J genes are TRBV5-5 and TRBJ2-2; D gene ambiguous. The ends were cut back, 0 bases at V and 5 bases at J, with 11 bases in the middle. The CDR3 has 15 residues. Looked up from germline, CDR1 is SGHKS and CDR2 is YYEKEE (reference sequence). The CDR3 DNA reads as TGTGCCAGCAGCTTGGAGACACCCCGTACCGGGGAGCTGTTTTTT. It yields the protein CASSLETPRTGELFF.

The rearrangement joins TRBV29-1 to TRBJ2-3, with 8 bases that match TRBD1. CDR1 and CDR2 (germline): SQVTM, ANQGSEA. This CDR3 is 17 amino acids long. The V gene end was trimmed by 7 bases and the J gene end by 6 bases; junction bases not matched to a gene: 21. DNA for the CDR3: TGCAGCGCCGCCCAAGGACAGGGTTCGGGAACTTCGGATACGCAGTATTTT. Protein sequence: CSAAQGQGSGTSDTQYF.